Each of the 17 T cell receptor beta chains below was sequenced from the same sample in a study of T cell repertoires in cytomegalovirus infection. TCRdb re-derived calls from the reads in MiXCR, one entry per CDR3 protein. The sample contains approximately 390,000 distinct CDR3 sequences, approximately 30% of which appear only once. The antigens of these receptors remain unknown. This specimen was cultured PBMCs, taken from culture after CMV antigen stimulation. These receptors all come from a human donor in good health (CMV status not recorded). Some clones in this sample may be carry-over from other donors' samples.

In this sample, this clonotype turned up many times. The chain has TRBV6-5 and TRBJ1-1; D gene unclear. Per germline, CDR1 MNHEY and CDR2 SVGAGI. This CDR3 has 19 residues. The V end lost 0 bases, the J end lost 0 bases, and 20 bases lay between the germline ends. CDR3 protein: CASSYSASMLTAMNTEAFF. The CDR3 nucleotides are TGTGCCAGCAGTTACTCCGCCTCGATGCTAACAGCCATGAACACTGAAGCTTTCTTT.

The V gene is TRBV13, the J gene TRBJ2-3; no firm D call. Trimming removed 2 bases from V and 5 bases from J, with 8 bases in between. CDR1 is PRHDT, CDR2 FYEKMQ, per germline (reference sequence). The CDR3 totals 13 residues. Written as DNA, the CDR3 is TGTGCCAGCAGCTTATTTAGGAGAGATACGCAGTATTTT. Protein: CASSLFRRDTQYF.

V is TRBV20-1 and J is TRBJ2-3; no clear D. The CDR3 covers 12 residues. Trimming took off 3 bases at V and 6 bases at J, with 10 bases between the two ends. Germline V CDR1 and CDR2: DFQATT, SNEGSKA (reference sequence). CDR3 DNA: TGCAGTGCTAGGCTAGTTAAGGATACGCAGTATTTT. As protein: CSARLVKDTQYF.

This clonotype was seen a handful of times. A read error may account for a junction end that differs from germline. This chain connects TRBV7-7 to TRBJ2-1, with D possibly matching TRBD2 (6 bases). CDR3 size: 15 residues. Germline V gene lookup returns CDR1 SSHAT and CDR2 FNYEAQ (reference sequence). The DNA of the CDR3 is TGTGCTAGCAGCTCTCGGGAGAGGCTTAGGAATGAGCAGTTCTTC. It yields the protein CASSSRERLRNEQFF. The whole variable domain, filled in from reference TRBV7-7 and TRBJ2-1, reads GAGVSQSPRYKVTKRGQDVTLRCDPISSHATLYWYQQALGQGPEFLTYFNYEAQPDKSGLPSDRFSAERPEGSISTLTIQRTEQRDSAMYRCASSSRERLRNEQFFGPGTRLTVL.

This clonotype has more than one count but fewer than ten. This chain connects TRBV7-8 to TRBJ1-3; D might be TRBD1 (5 bases). Germline loops: CDR1 SGHVS, CDR2 FQNEAQ. This CDR3 spans 14 amino acids. V shed 6 bases and J shed 0 bases, with 9 bases lying between them. Here the CDR3 DNA reads TGTGCCAGCAGAGACAGTGACTCTGGAAACACCATATATTTT. This translates into CASRDSDSGNTIYF.

The chain combines TRBV7-2 with TRBJ2-7; no reliable D call. CDR3 length: 13 residues. Germline CDR1 is SGHTA and CDR2 is FQGNSA. V shed 1 base and J shed 4 bases, with 8 bases lying between them. The CDR3 DNA sequence: TGTGCCAGCAGCTTAGGGTCAGAATACGAGCAGTACGTC. This encodes CASSLGSEYEQYV.

This clonotype was detected only a few times. The gene calls are TRBV20-1 and TRBJ2-2; weak D call: TRBD2 (6 bases). The germline CDR1 and CDR2 sequences are DFQATT and SNEGSKA (reference sequence). The V end was cut by 0 bases, the J end by 1 base, with 9 bases between. This CDR3 is built from 15 residues. This CDR3 reads CSAREGSGNTGELFF. Written as DNA, the CDR3 is TGCAGTGCTAGAGAAGGTAGCGGGAACACCGGGGAGCTGTTTTTT.

This clonotype was seen a handful of times. V usage is TRBV24-1 and J usage is TRBJ2-5; the D gene is possibly TRBD1 (7 bases). Germline CDR1 is KGHDR and CDR2 is SFDVKD. Trimming left V 1 base short and J 2 bases short, with 16 bases between. The CDR3 has 17 residues. Written as DNA, the CDR3 is TGTGCCACCAGTGATTTTGCCACAGGGGAGGAGCAAGAGACCCAGTACTTC. Protein product: CATSDFATGEEQETQYF.

The table lists this clonotype with a few counts. The rearrangement uses TRBV12-3 or TRBV12-4 and TRBJ2-3, with D possibly TRBD2 on 7 matching bases. The CDR3 is made up of 14 amino acids. V was trimmed by 3 bases and J by 5 bases, leaving 12 bases between them. The CDR3 loop reads CASSLGGLKDTQYF. The CDR3 coding sequence is TGTGCCAGCAGTTTGGGGGGGCTAAAAGATACGCAGTATTTT.

In this sample, this clonotype turned up a few times. The V and J genes are TRBV27 and TRBJ2-1; 10 bases agree with TRBD1. Germline values: CDR1 MNHEY, CDR2 SMNVEV (reference sequence). Trimming removed 3 bases from V and 12 bases from J; junction bases left unmatched: 11. The CDR3 spans 15 residues. CDR3 sequence reads: CASSLTTGGNDGQFF. The CDR3 DNA is TGTGCCAGCAGTTTGACGACAGGGGGCAATGATGGGCAGTTCTTC.

The chain couples TRBV12-3 or TRBV12-4 to TRBJ2-7; 9 bases align to TRBD1. This CDR3 is 15 amino acids long. With 5 bases clipped from V and 7 bases from J, the junction kept 12 bases outside the gene matches. The CDR3 coding sequence is TGTGCCAGCAGTCTTACCGGGACAGGGTCTGGAGAGCAGTACTTC. Translation: CASSLTGTGSGEQYF.

The chain recombines TRBV20-1 with TRBJ2-4; a weak D match, TRBD1 (5 bases). CDR1 and CDR2 from the germline V gene are DFQATT and SNEGSKA (reference sequence). This CDR3 has 13 amino acids. CDR3 bases: TGCAGCCACTCCAAGGACAACAAAAACATTCAGTACTTC. Translation gives CSHSKDNKNIQYF.

In this sample, this clonotype turned up a few times. Here the CDR3 reads CASSLRIAGPQETQYF. The CDR3 coding sequence is TGTGCCAGCAGTTTGAGGATAGCGGGACCTCAAGAGACCCAGTACTTC. The chain carries TRBV28 and TRBJ2-5; TRBD2 matches 8 bases. CDR1 is MDHEN, CDR2 SYDVKM, per germline. Trimming removed 3 bases from V and 2 bases from J; junction bases left unmatched: 8. This CDR3 has 16 residues. Supplemented by reference TRBV28 and TRBJ2-5, the full variable domain reads DVKVTQSSRYLVKRTGEKVFLECVQDMDHENMFWYRQDPGLGLRLIYFSYDVKMKEKGDIPEGYSVSREKKERFSLILESASTNQTSMYLCASSLRIAGPQETQYFGPGTRLLVL.

In its sample, this clonotype was seen many times. The CDR3 reads CASSLEPRTSDREETQYF. DNA for the CDR3: TGTGCCAGCAGCTTAGAGCCGCGTACAAGCGATCGGGAAGAGACCCAGTACTTC. This chain connects TRBV7-2 to TRBJ2-5; the D is unclear. Trimming took off 1 base at V and 3 bases at J, with 21 bases between the two ends. The CDR3 has 18 residues. Germline values: CDR1 SGHTA, CDR2 FQGNSA.

Details on this clonotype: The junction differs from germline at one of its ends, possibly a read error. The rearrangement joins TRBV27 to TRBJ2-7, with TRBD2 matching 7 bases. The length of the CDR3 is 15 residues. Germline-derived CDR1 and CDR2 are MNHEY and SMNVEV (reference sequence). The chain's CDR3 is CASGFKLAGTYEQYF. The CDR3 region has the DNA TGTGCCAGCGGTTTTAAGTTAGCGGGTACCTACGAGCAGTACTTC.

The gene calls are TRBV4-3 and TRBJ2-7; TRBD2 might be the D (6 bases). Germline V gene lookup returns CDR1 LGHNA and CDR2 YSLEER. Trimming shortened V by 0 bases and J by 2 bases, and 14 bases separated the two germline ends. The CDR3 extends over 16 amino acids. DNA for the CDR3: TGCGCCAGCAGCCAAGATACCAGCGGGCTCACCTACGAGCAGTACTTC. This gives the protein CASSQDTSGLTYEQYF.

The DNA for the CDR3 is TGTGCCTGGTATCTACCCGGGGCGGAGAACTATGGCTACACCTTC. Its translation is CAWYLPGAENYGYTF. This chain uses TRBV30 with TRBJ1-2; D perhaps matches TRBD1 (5 bases). The CDR3 totals 15 residues. Trimming shortened V by 5 bases and J by 2 bases, and 18 bases separated the two germline ends. Germline-derived CDR1 and CDR2 are GTSNPN and SVGIG (reference sequence).